Reported below is one TCR beta chain. These data come from a study of blood T cell repertoires in COVID-19. Study background: PBMCs, B-cell-depleted T cells, or T cells provided the cDNA or gDNA that made up the material.

The CDR3 spans 13 residues. V gave up 3 bases and J gave up 2 bases, with 4 bases separating them. The V gene's germline CDR1 is WSHSY and CDR2 SAAADI. The age range of participants was 18 to 89 years, with residence in fewer than 25 US areas. Clinical history reported by participants formed the basis on which cohorts were assigned. Donors of Cohort 3 who recovered were those that had two negative PCRs, clearance, or symptom resolution. TCRdb keeps only in-frame clones here, not all; method: immunoSEQ multiplex PCR. The sample lists roughly 190,000 clones, around 91% occurring once. This TCR was sampled from a woman aged 18 to 35 who had recovered from COVID-19. Sequencing was carried out using PBMCs or T cells enriched from blood (not recorded which). The chain combines TRBV10-2 with TRBJ2-2; the D is unclear. DNA of the CDR3: TGCGCCAGCAGTGACCAAAACACCGGGGAGCTGTTTTTT. Its protein is CASSDQNTGELFF.